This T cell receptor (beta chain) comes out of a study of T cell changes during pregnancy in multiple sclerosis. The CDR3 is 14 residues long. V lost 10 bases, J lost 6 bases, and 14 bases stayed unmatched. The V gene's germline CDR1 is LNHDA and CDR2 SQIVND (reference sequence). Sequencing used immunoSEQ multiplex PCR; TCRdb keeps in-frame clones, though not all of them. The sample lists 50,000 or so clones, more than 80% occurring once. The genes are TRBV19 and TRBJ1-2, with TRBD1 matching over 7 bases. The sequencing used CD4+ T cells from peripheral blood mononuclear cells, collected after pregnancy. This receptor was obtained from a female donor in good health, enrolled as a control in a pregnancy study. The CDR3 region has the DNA TGTGCCACTCATTCGGACAGGATCTATGATGGCTACACCTTC. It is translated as CATHSDRIYDGYTF.